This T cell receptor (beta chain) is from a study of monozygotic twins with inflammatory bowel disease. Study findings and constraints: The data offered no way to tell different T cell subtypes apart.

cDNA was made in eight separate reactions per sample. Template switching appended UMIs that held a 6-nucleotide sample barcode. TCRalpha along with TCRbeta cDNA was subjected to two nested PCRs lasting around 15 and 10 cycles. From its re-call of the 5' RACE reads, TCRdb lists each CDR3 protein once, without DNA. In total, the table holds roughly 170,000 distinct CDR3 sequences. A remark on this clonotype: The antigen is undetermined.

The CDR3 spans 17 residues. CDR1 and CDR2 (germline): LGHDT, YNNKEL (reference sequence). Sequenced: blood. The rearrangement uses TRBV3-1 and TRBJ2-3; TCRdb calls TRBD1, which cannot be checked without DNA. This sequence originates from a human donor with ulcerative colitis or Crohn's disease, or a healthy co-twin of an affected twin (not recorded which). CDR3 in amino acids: CASSQDKVGISTDTQYF.